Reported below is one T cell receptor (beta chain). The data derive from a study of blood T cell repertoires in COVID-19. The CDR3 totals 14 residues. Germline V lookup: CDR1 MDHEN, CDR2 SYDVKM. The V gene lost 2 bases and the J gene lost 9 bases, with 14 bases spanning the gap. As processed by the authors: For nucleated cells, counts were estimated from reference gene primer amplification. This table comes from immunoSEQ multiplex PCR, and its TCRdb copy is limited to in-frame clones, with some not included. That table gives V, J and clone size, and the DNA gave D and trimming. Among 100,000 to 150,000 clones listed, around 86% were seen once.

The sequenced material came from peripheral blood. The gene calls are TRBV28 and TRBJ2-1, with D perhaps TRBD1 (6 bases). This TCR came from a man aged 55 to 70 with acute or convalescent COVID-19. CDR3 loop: CASSLHSTGFEQFF. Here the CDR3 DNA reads TGTGCCAGCAGTTTACACTCAACAGGGTTTGAGCAGTTCTTC.